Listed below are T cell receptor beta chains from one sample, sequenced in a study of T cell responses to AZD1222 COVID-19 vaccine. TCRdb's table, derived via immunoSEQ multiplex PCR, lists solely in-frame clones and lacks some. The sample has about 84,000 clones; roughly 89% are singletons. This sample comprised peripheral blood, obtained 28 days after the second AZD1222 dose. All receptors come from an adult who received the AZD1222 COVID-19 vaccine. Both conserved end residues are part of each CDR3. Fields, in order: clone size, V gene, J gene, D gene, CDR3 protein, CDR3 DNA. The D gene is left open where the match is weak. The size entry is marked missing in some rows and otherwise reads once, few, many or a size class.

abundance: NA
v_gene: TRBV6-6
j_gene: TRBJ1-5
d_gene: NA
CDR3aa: CASRLQVLNQPQHF
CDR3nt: TGTGCCAGCAGGTTACAGGTACTCAATCAGCCCCAGCATTTT

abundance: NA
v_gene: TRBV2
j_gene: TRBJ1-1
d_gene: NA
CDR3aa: CASTGDDTEAFF
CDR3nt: TGTGCCAGCACGGGAGACGACACTGAAGCTTTCTTT

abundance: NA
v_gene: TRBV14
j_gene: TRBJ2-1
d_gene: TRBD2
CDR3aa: CASSLLGGSSYNEQFF
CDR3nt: TGTGCCAGCAGCCTCTTGGGAGGGAGCTCCTACAATGAGCAGTTCTTC

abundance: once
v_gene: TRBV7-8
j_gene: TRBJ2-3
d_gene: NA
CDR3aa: CASWSPRGEVTDTQYF
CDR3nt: TGTGCCAGCTGGTCCCCCCGGGGAGAAGTTACAGATACGCAGTATTTT

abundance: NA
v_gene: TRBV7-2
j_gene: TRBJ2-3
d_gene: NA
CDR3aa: CASSSDWTAVQYF
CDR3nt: TGTGCCAGCAGCTCCGATTGGACGGCGGTCCAGTATTTT

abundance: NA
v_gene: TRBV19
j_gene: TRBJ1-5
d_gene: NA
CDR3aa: CASNSANSNQPQHF
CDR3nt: TGTGCCAGTAACTCAGCAAATAGCAATCAGCCCCAGCATTTT

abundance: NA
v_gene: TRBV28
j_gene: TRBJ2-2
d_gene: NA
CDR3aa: CASSWGTSPGDGELFF
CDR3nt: TGTGCCAGCAGTTGGGGAACCTCTCCCGGCGACGGGGAGCTGTTTTTT

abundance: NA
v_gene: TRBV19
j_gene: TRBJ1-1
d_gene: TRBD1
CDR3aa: CASKQGLNTEAFF
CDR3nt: TGTGCCAGTAAACAGGGGCTGAACACTGAAGCTTTCTTT

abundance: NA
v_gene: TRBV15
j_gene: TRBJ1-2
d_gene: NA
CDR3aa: CATSPREGSGYTF
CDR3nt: TGTGCCACCAGCCCCCGGGAGGGTAGTGGCTACACCTTC

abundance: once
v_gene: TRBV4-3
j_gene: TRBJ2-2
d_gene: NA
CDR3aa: CASSLQISANTGELFF
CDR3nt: TGCGCCAGCAGCCTCCAAATTAGCGCGAACACCGGGGAGCTGTTTTTT

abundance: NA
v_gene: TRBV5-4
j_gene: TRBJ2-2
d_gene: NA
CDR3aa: CASSPAGRQANTGELFF
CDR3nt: TGTGCCAGCAGCCCGGCCGGCCGTCAGGCGAACACCGGGGAGCTGTTTTTT

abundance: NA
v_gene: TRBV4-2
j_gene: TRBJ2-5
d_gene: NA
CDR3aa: CASSRGPGREQETQYF
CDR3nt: TGTGCCAGCAGCCGAGGGCCGGGCAGGGAACAAGAGACCCAGTACTTC

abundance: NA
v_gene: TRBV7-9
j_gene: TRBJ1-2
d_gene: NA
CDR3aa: CASSPPGQASYGYTF
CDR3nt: TGTGCCAGCAGCCCCCCGGGGCAGGCGAGCTATGGCTACACCTTC

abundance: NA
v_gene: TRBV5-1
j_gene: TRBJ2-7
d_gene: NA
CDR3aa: CASSSYRDSYEQYF
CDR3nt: TGCGCCAGCAGCTCATACAGGGACTCCTACGAGCAGTACTTC

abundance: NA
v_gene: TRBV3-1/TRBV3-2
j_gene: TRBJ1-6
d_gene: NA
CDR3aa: CASSQVWGGNSPLHF
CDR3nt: TGTGCCAGCAGCCAAGTTTGGGGAGGTAATTCACCCCTCCACTTT

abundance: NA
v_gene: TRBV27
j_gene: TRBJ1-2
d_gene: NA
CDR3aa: CASSNSGGGYTF
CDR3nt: TGTGCCAGCAGCAATTCGGGGGGTGGCTACACCTTC

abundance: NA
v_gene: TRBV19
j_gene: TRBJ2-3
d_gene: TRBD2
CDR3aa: CASSISGLAGSTDTQYF
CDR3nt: TGTGCCAGTAGTATCTCGGGACTAGCGGGTTCTACAGATACGCAGTATTTT

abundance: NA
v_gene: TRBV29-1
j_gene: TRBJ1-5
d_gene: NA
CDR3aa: CSVEVAPNQPQHF
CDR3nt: TGCAGCGTTGAAGTGGCGCCAAATCAGCCCCAGCATTTT

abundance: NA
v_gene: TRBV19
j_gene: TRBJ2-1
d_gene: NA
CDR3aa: CASSLTDWAYNEQFF
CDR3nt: TGTGCCAGTAGCTTAACAGATTGGGCCTACAATGAGCAGTTCTTC

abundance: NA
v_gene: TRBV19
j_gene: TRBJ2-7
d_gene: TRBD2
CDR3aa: CASSRLAGSPYEQYF
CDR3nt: TGTGCCAGTAGTAGACTAGCGGGGAGCCCCTACGAGCAGTACTTC

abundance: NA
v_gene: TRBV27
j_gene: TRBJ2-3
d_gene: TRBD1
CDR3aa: CASSPESNTGGDTQYF
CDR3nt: TGTGCCAGCAGTCCGGAATCAAACACAGGGGGAGATACGCAGTATTTT

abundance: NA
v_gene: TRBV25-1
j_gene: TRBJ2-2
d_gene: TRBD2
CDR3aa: CASSGPLAGGTGELFF
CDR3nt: TGTGCCAGCAGTGGACCTCTAGCGGGGGGCACCGGGGAGCTGTTTTTT

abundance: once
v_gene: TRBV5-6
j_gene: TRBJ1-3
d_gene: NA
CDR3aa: CASSLVSAGNTIYF
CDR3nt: TGTGCCAGCAGCTTGGTGTCGGCTGGAAACACCATATATTTT

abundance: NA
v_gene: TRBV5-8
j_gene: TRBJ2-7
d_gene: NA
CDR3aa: CASSLTYEQYF
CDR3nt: TGTGCCAGCAGTTTAACCTACGAGCAGTACTTC

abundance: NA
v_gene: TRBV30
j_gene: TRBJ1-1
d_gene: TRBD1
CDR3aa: CAWSVGGQAFF
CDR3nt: TGTGCCTGGAGTGTAGGGGGCCAAGCTTTCTTT

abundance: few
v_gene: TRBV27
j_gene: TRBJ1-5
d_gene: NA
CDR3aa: CASSRDPADNQPQHF
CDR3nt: TGTGCCAGCAGTCGGGACCCCGCTGACAATCAGCCCCAGCATTTT

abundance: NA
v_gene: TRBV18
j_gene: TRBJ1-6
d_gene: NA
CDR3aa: CASSLSGAKASPLHF
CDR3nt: TGTGCCAGCTCCCTTTCAGGGGCCAAGGCTTCACCCCTCCACTTT

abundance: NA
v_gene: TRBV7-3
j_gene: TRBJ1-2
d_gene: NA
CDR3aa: CASSPQRQDTMAHTF
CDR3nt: TGTGCCAGCAGCCCACAGCGACAGGATACCATGGCCCACACCTTC

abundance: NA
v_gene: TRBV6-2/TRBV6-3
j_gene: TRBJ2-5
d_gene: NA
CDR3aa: CASSPRRDQETQYF
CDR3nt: TGTGCCAGCAGCCCTAGGAGGGACCAAGAGACCCAGTACTTC

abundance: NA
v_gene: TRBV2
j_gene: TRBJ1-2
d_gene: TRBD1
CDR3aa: CAGSDRGRYGYTF
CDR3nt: TGTGCCGGGTCCGACAGGGGGCGGTATGGCTACACCTTC

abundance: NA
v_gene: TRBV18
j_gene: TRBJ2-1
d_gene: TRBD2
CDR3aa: CASSPPNSGGNSKFF
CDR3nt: TGTGCCAGCTCACCACCGAATAGCGGGGGAAACTCGAAGTTCTTC

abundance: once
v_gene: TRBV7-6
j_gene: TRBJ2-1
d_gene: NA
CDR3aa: CASSKAPGNEQFF
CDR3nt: TGTGCCAGCAGTAAAGCCCCAGGCAATGAGCAGTTCTTC

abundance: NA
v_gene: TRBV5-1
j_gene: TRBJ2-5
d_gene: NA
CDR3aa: CASSLQSEVAGTQYF
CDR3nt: TGCGCCAGCAGCCTCCAGTCGGAGGTCGCGGGGACCCAGTACTTC

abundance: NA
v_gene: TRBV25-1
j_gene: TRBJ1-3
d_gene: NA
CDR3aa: CASKGGISGNTIYF
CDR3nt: TGTGCCAGCAAGGGGGGGATCTCTGGAAACACCATATATTTT

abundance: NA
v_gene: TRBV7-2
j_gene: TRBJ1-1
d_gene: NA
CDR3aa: CASSLVGGLTEAFF
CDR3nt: TGTGCCAGCAGCTTAGTTGGGGGGCTAACTGAAGCTTTCTTT

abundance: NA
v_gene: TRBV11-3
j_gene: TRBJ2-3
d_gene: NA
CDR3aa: CASSLSSNTQYF
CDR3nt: TGTGCCAGCAGCTTATCGAGTAATACGCAGTATTTT

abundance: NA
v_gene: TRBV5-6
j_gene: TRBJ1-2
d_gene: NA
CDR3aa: CASSLQGTYGYTF
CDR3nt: TGTGCCAGCAGCTTACAGGGAACCTATGGCTACACCTTC

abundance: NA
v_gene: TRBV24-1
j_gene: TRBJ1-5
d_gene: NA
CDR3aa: CATSDSHVGDGPQHF
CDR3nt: TGTGCCACCAGTGATTCGCACGTCGGTGACGGGCCCCAGCATTTT

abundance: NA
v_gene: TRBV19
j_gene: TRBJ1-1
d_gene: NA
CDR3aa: CASSISNANTEAFF
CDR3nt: TGTGCCAGTAGTATTTCCAATGCGAACACTGAAGCTTTCTTT

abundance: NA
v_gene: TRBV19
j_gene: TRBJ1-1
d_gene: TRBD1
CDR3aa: CASSEQGAVEAFF
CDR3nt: TGTGCCAGTAGTGAACAGGGGGCGGTTGAAGCTTTCTTT

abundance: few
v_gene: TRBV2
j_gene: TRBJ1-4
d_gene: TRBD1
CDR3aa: CASSETGGDEKLFF
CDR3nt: TGTGCCAGCAGTGAGACAGGGGGCGATGAAAAACTGTTTTTT

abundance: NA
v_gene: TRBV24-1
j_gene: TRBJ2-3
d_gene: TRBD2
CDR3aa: CATSDPGGVGDTQYF
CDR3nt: TGTGCCACCAGTGATCCGGGGGGGGTCGGCGATACGCAGTATTTT

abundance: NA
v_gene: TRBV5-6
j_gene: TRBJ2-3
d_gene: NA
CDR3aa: CASSLYRERTDTQYF
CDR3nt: TGTGCCAGCAGTTTATACAGGGAACGCACAGATACGCAGTATTTT

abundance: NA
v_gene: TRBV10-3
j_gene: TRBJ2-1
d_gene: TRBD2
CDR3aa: CAISERTSSYNEQFF
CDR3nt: TGTGCCATCAGCGAAAGGACTAGCTCCTACAATGAGCAGTTCTTC

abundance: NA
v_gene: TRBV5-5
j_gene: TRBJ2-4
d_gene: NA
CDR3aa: CASSPTRDRSTAKNIQYF
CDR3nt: TGTGCCAGCAGCCCGACAAGAGACAGGTCCACCGCCAAAAACATTCAGTACTTC

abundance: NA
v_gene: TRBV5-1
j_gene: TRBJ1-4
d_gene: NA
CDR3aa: CASRKDSNEKLFF
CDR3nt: TGCGCCAGCAGAAAGGACAGTAATGAAAAACTGTTTTTT

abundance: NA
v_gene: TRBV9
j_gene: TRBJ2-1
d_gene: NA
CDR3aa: CASSTQDGFNEQFF
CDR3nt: TGTGCCAGCAGCACCCAGGACGGATTCAATGAGCAGTTCTTC

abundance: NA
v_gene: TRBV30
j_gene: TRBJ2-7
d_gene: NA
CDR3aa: CAWSVRRGREQYF
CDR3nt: TGTGCCTGGAGTGTTCGAAGGGGTAGGGAGCAGTACTTC

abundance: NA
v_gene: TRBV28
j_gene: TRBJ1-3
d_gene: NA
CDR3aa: CASSPAATGTNTIYF
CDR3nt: TGTGCCAGCAGCCCAGCGGCTACAGGAACAAACACCATATATTTT

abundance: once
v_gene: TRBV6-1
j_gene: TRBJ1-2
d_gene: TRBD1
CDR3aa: CASSEDRGNYGYTF
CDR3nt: TGTGCCAGCAGCGAAGACAGGGGGAACTATGGCTACACCTTC

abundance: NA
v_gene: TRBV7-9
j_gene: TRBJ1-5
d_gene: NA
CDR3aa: CATAKGQSSNQPQHF
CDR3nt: TGTGCCACCGCGAAGGGTCAATCGAGCAATCAGCCCCAGCATTTT

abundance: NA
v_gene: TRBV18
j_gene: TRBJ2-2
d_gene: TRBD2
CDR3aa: CASSPPLAGRNTGELFF
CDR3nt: TGTGCCAGCTCACCACCCCTAGCGGGCAGGAACACCGGGGAGCTGTTTTTT

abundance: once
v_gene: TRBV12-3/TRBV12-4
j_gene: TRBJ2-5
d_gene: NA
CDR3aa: CASSFNRGETQYF
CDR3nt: TGTGCCAGCAGCTTCAACCGAGGGGAGACCCAGTACTTC

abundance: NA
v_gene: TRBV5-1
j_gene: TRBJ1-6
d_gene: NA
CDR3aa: CASSSKTGFLSSYNSPLHF
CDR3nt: TGCGCCAGCAGCTCTAAGACAGGTTTTCTTAGCTCCTATAATTCACCCCTCCACTTT

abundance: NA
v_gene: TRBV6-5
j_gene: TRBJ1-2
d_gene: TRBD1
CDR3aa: CASSYSGQGRTGGYTF
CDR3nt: TGTGCCAGCAGTTACTCAGGACAGGGGAGGACGGGCGGCTACACCTTC